This TCR beta chain was sequenced for a study of radiation and T cells in renal cell carcinoma. CDR1 is MNHEY, CDR2 SMNVEV, per germline (reference sequence). Trimming removed 5 bases from V and 6 bases from J, with 11 bases in between. This CDR3 is 12 amino acids long. This sample's time point: blood 4 weeks post-SBRT, at nephrectomy. The treatment is: 15 Gy SBRT to primary tumor, nephrectomy 4 weeks later. Clones were sequenced by immunoSEQ multiplex PCR, and TCRdb holds only the in-frame ones, with some missing. The sample consists of tens of thousands of clones, over 80% of them appearing once. The specimen comprised blood, sampled from a patient whose treatment included radiotherapy and nephrectomy. The source is a man aged 50-60 years with renal cell carcinoma. The gene calls are TRBV27 and TRBJ2-7; D might be TRBD1 (6 bases). The CDR3 here is CASSLTGSEQYF. The CDR3 DNA is TGTGCCAGCAGTCTAACAGGGTCCGAGCAGTACTTC.